Below are 13 T cell receptor beta chains sequenced from a single sample in a study of T-cell reconstitution after alpha-beta-depleted transplantation in children. Unique molecular identifiers were built into the TCRbeta library. MiXCR, run by TCRdb on the PCR reads, gives a single entry per CDR3 protein. The sample has approximately 110,000 distinct CDR3 sequences, 10% seen once. This specimen consisted of PBMCs, obtained before TCRalphabeta/CD19-depleted stem cell transplant. These receptors were collected from a boy aged 2 to 10 with acute lymphoblastic leukemia, due to receive a stem cell transplant.

This clonotype was seen only a few times. The V gene is TRBV6-1, the J gene TRBJ2-7; D is undetermined. Trimming cost V 7 bases and J 6 bases, with 25 bases left between them. CDR3 length: 16 amino acids. Germline CDR1 reads MNHNS; CDR2 reads SASEGT. In DNA, the CDR3 is TGTGCCAGCACCCACTCCCATACCCCCTTGATAGGCGAGCAGTACTTC. Translated: CASTHSHTPLIGEQYF.

In its sample, this clonotype was seen a few times. The chain is built from TRBV18 and TRBJ1-5, with D possibly matching TRBD1 (5 bases). V lost 2 bases and J 3 bases, leaving 17 bases between the germline ends. The CDR3 runs to 17 residues. CDR1 KGHSH and CDR2 LQKENI come from the germline V gene. CDR3 sequence reads: CASSPIMAGMDNQPQHF. In nucleotides, the CDR3 is TGTGCCAGCTCACCAATCATGGCAGGGATGGACAATCAGCCCCAGCATTTT.

The V gene is TRBV28, the J gene TRBJ2-7, with 9 positions matching TRBD2. Germline values: CDR1 MDHEN, CDR2 SYDVKM. This CDR3 is 16 amino acids long. Germline trimming cut 0 bases from V and 2 bases from J; bases unmatched to any gene: 5. The CDR3 protein is CASSLWGTSSTYEQYF. CDR3 coding DNA: TGTGCCAGCAGTTTATGGGGGACTAGCTCCACCTACGAGCAGTACTTC.

J is TRBJ2-1 and V is TRBV6-2 or TRBV6-3, with 13 bases matching TRBD2. CDR3 length: 15 amino acids. Germline values: CDR1 MNHEY, CDR2 SVGEGT. Trimming at V came to 0 bases and at J to 10 bases, leaving 3 bases not matched to a gene. The CDR3 reads CASSYSGLAGVEQFF. DNA of the CDR3: TGTGCCAGCAGTTACTCAGGACTAGCGGGAGTCGAGCAGTTCTTC.

This clonotype was detected only a few times. The V gene is TRBV6-1, the J gene TRBJ2-5, with D uncertain. The CDR3 sequence is 13 residues long. V lost 7 bases and J lost 2, with 11 bases in between. Germline loops: CDR1 MNHNS, CDR2 SASEGT. The CDR3 is CASTTARQETQYF. DNA for the CDR3: TGTGCCAGCACTACGGCCCGACAAGAGACCCAGTACTTC.

This clonotype was counted between two and nine times. The rearrangement joins TRBV20-1 to TRBJ2-1; 12 nucleotides line up with TRBD2. Per the germline V gene, CDR1 is DFQATT and CDR2 is SNEGSKA (reference sequence). V lost 7 bases and J lost 3; bases outside the gene matches: 4. The CDR3 sequence is 14 residues long. CDR3 DNA: TGCAGTGTTCTACTAGCGGGAGGCTACAATGAGCAGTTCTTC. As protein: CSVLLAGGYNEQFF.

The chain has TRBV5-1 and TRBJ2-4; 7 nucleotides match TRBD2. There are 11 residues in the CDR3. Per germline, CDR1 SGHRS and CDR2 YFSETQ. V lost 6 bases to trimming and J lost 6 bases; unmatched junction nucleotides: 0. Written as DNA, the CDR3 is TGCGCCAGCACGGGGGGAAACATTCAGTACTTC. It yields the protein CASTGGNIQYF.

The chain links TRBV6-1 to TRBJ2-1, with 8 positions matching TRBD2. The CDR3 length is 13 residues. From germline, CDR1 is MNHNS and CDR2 SASEGT. After removal of 1 base from V and 11 bases from J, the junction contained 4 bases not matched to a gene. The CDR3 nucleotides read TGTGCCAGCAGTGAAGTTAGCGGGATACAGCAGTTCTTC. This gives the protein CASSEVSGIQQFF.

This clonotype came up a few times. V and J are TRBV6-1 and TRBJ1-1; D is unclear. V was shortened by 3 bases and J by 1 base, with 6 bases between the two germline ends. Looked up from germline, CDR1 is MNHNS and CDR2 is SASEGT. CDR3 size: 13 residues. The CDR3 DNA reads as TGTGCCAGCAGTGACACGCGGAACACTGAAGCTTTCTTT. The encoded protein is CASSDTRNTEAFF.

This clonotype was found a few times. The chain carries TRBV4-2 and TRBJ2-7, with 10 bases aligning to TRBD1. Germline trimming cut 0 bases from V and 2 bases from J; bases unmatched to any gene: 7. The germline V gene encodes CDR1 LGHNA and CDR2 YNFKEQ. The CDR3 contains 17 residues. The CDR3 coding sequence is TGTGCCAGCAGCCAAGAGACGGCGACAGGGGGCCCCTACGAGCAGTACTTC. It codes for CASSQETATGGPYEQYF.

In its sample, this clonotype was seen many times. The rearrangement uses TRBV7-3 and TRBJ2-3, with D perhaps being TRBD1 or TRBD2 (5 bases each). V shed 4 bases and J shed 6 bases, with 20 bases lying between them. CDR3 length equals 16 residues. Germline lookup yields CDR1 SGHTA and CDR2 FQGTGA. The CDR3 sequence: CASSWGPQPPVDTQYF. CDR3 DNA sequence: TGTGCCAGCAGCTGGGGACCGCAACCCCCCGTCGATACGCAGTATTTT.

The J gene is TRBJ2-3, the V gene TRBV5-1; the D gene could be TRBD1 or TRBD2 (5 bases each). The CDR3 extends over 15 amino acids. Deletions cut 2 bases from V and 2 bases from J, with 12 bases between. Germline V gene sequence: CDR1 SGHRS, CDR2 YFSETQ. CDR3 nucleotides: TGCGCCAGCAGCTTACGAGGGGCGGACACAGATACGCAGTATTTT. It specifies CASSLRGADTDTQYF.

This clonotype was found many times. The genes are TRBV7-9 and TRBJ2-5; D possibly corresponds to TRBD1 (5 bases). This CDR3 has 14 amino acids. Germline assignment: CDR1 SEHNR and CDR2 FQNEAQ (reference sequence). Deletions cut 1 base from V and 5 bases from J, with 11 bases between. The CDR3 bases are TGTGCCAGCAGCTTAGACGCAGGGATGGAGACCCAGTACTTC. Amino acid sequence: CASSLDAGMETQYF. The full variable domain, in which reference TRBV7-9 and TRBJ2-5 provide the parts outside the CDR3, is DTGVSQNPRHKITKRGQNVTFRCDPISEHNRLYWYRQTLGQGPEFLTYFQNEAQLEKSRLLSDRFSAERPKGSFSTLEIQRTEQGDSAMYLCASSLDAGMETQYFGPGTRLLVL.